These T cell receptor beta chains were read from a single sample in a study of T cells in Graves' hyperthyroidism and ophthalmopathy. TCRdb analysed the multiplex PCR reads with MiXCR anew, one entry per CDR3 protein. This table has about 660,000 distinct CDR3 sequences, nearly 45% appearing once. Sequencing used peripheral blood or thyroid tissue (not recorded which). These receptors all stem from an adult man with Graves' disease, either hyperthyroidism or ophthalmopathy (not recorded which). Each CDR3 is given with its conserved first and last residue. A D gene is named only where the DNA matches it firmly. Only some rows state a clone size, as once, few, many or a class for expanded clones.

d_call: NA
cdr3_length: 12
clone_size: few
j_call: TRBJ1-4
v_call: TRBV5-8
cdr3_nt: TGTGCCAGCAGCTTTGTTGAGGAAAAACTGTTTTTT
cdr3_aa: CASSFVEEKLFF

d_call: NA
cdr3_length: 16
clone_size: once
j_call: TRBJ2-6
v_call: TRBV15
cdr3_nt: TGTGCCACCGGCAGAGATTCAGGGGCCGAGGCCAACGTCCTGACTTTC
cdr3_aa: CATGRDSGAEANVLTF

d_call: NA
cdr3_length: 13
clone_size: NA
j_call: TRBJ2-5
v_call: TRBV20-1
cdr3_nt: TGCAGTGCTAGAGATGCCCGGAGGGAGACCCAGTACTTC
cdr3_aa: CSARDARRETQYF

d_call: NA
cdr3_length: 11
clone_size: NA
j_call: TRBJ2-5
v_call: TRBV11-2
cdr3_nt: TGTGCCAGCAGCTTTAGGGAGACCCGGTACTTC
cdr3_aa: CASSFRETRYF

d_call: NA
cdr3_length: 15
clone_size: NA
j_call: TRBJ2-2
v_call: TRBV9
cdr3_nt: TGTGCCAGCAGCCTGGGGCTAGAATCGGCCGGGGAGCTGTTTTTT
cdr3_aa: CASSLGLESAGELFF

d_call: TRBD1
cdr3_length: 15
clone_size: once
j_call: TRBJ2-5
v_call: TRBV6-5
cdr3_nt: TGTGCCAGCAGTCCTTTCGACAGGGCCCAAGAGACCCAGTACTTC
cdr3_aa: CASSPFDRAQETQYF

d_call: NA
cdr3_length: 16
clone_size: NA
j_call: TRBJ1-5
v_call: TRBV20-1
cdr3_nt: TGCAGTGAAGGGGGAGGGACCCCCCGCGGCAATCAGCCCCAGCATTTT
cdr3_aa: CSEGGGTPRGNQPQHF

d_call: NA
cdr3_length: 13
clone_size: many
j_call: TRBJ2-5
v_call: TRBV7-9
cdr3_nt: TGTGCCAGCAGCTTCAGAGGCCAAGAGACCCAGTACTTC
cdr3_aa: CASSFRGQETQYF

d_call: TRBD1
cdr3_length: 15
clone_size: few
j_call: TRBJ2-7
v_call: TRBV5-1
cdr3_nt: TGCGCCAGCAGCCTAAGGACAGGGGGCCCCTCCGAGCAGTACTTC
cdr3_aa: CASSLRTGGPSEQYF

d_call: TRBD1
cdr3_length: 13
clone_size: NA
j_call: TRBJ1-6
v_call: TRBV19
cdr3_nt: TGTGCCAGTAGCACACAGGGGGCGTCACCCCTCCACTTT
cdr3_aa: CASSTQGASPLHF

d_call: NA
cdr3_length: 15
clone_size: many
j_call: TRBJ1-2
v_call: TRBV9
cdr3_nt: TGTGCCAGCAGCGTAGGCCAGGCAGCTAACTATGGCTACACCTTC
cdr3_aa: CASSVGQAANYGYTF

d_call: TRBD1
cdr3_length: 15
clone_size: NA
j_call: TRBJ2-1
v_call: TRBV24-1
cdr3_nt: TGTGCCACCAGTGATCCCGGGACAGGGGCCAATGAGCAGTTCTTC
cdr3_aa: CATSDPGTGANEQFF

d_call: NA
cdr3_length: 15
clone_size: NA
j_call: TRBJ1-4
v_call: TRBV15
cdr3_nt: TGTGCCACCAGCAGTGGGTTTGGGGGGGATGAAAAACTGTTTTTT
cdr3_aa: CATSSGFGGDEKLFF

d_call: NA
cdr3_length: 10
clone_size: NA
j_call: TRBJ1-5
v_call: TRBV20-1
cdr3_nt: TGCAGTGCTACGGACAGGCCCCAGCATTTT
cdr3_aa: CSATDRPQHF

d_call: NA
cdr3_length: 15
clone_size: many
j_call: TRBJ2-5
v_call: TRBV7-9
cdr3_nt: TGTGCCAGCAGCCCTGAGGCCTCAGGGTCGGAGACCCAGTACTTC
cdr3_aa: CASSPEASGSETQYF

d_call: NA
cdr3_length: 13
clone_size: few
j_call: TRBJ2-2
v_call: TRBV29-1
cdr3_nt: TGCAGCGTTGACCCAACAAGGGCCGGGGAGCTGTTTTTT
cdr3_aa: CSVDPTRAGELFF

d_call: NA
cdr3_length: 13
clone_size: few
j_call: TRBJ2-1
v_call: TRBV7-2
cdr3_nt: TGTGCCAGTAGCTTAGGCTCTGTCGATGAGCAGTTCTTC
cdr3_aa: CASSLGSVDEQFF

d_call: TRBD1
cdr3_length: 15
clone_size: NA
j_call: TRBJ2-7
v_call: TRBV5-4
cdr3_nt: TGTGCCAGCAGCCAAGGGCGGACAGGGGGAGGCGAGCAGTACTTC
cdr3_aa: CASSQGRTGGGEQYF

d_call: NA
cdr3_length: 13
clone_size: NA
j_call: TRBJ1-3
v_call: TRBV20-1
cdr3_nt: TGCAGTCCCGTACCTCTCTCTGGAAACACCATATATTTT
cdr3_aa: CSPVPLSGNTIYF

d_call: TRBD1
cdr3_length: 16
clone_size: NA
j_call: TRBJ2-5
v_call: TRBV7-6
cdr3_nt: TGTGCCAGCAGCTTAGCAGTCGGACAGGGGCTCGGGACCCAGTACTTC
cdr3_aa: CASSLAVGQGLGTQYF

d_call: NA
cdr3_length: 15
clone_size: NA
j_call: TRBJ1-2
v_call: TRBV29-1
cdr3_nt: TGCAGCAGCCAAGATGCGGGAGGTTTGAACTATGGCTACACCTTC
cdr3_aa: CSSQDAGGLNYGYTF

d_call: TRBD1
cdr3_length: 12
clone_size: NA
j_call: TRBJ1-6
v_call: TRBV10-1
cdr3_nt: TGCGCTTCGGGACAGGGGGTCTCACCCCTCCACTTT
cdr3_aa: CASGQGVSPLHF

d_call: NA
cdr3_length: 15
clone_size: NA
j_call: TRBJ1-2
v_call: TRBV19
cdr3_nt: TGTGCCAGTAGTATAGACAAGGGGCAAATCTATGGCTACACCTTC
cdr3_aa: CASSIDKGQIYGYTF

d_call: NA
cdr3_length: 14
clone_size: NA
j_call: TRBJ1-4
v_call: TRBV12-5
cdr3_nt: TGTGCTAGTGGACGGGGACCTGAGAGTGAAAAACTGTTTTTT
cdr3_aa: CASGRGPESEKLFF

d_call: NA
cdr3_length: 14
clone_size: many
j_call: TRBJ1-2
v_call: TRBV2
cdr3_nt: TGTGCCAGCAGTGAAAGACAGACTAACTATGGCTACACCTTC
cdr3_aa: CASSERQTNYGYTF

d_call: TRBD1
cdr3_length: 18
clone_size: NA
j_call: TRBJ2-2
v_call: TRBV25-1
cdr3_nt: TGCGCCAGCAGTGAGCACAGTACCGGGACAGGGTACACCGGGGAGCTGTTTTTT
cdr3_aa: CASSEHSTGTGYTGELFF

d_call: NA
cdr3_length: 16
clone_size: NA
j_call: TRBJ1-2
v_call: TRBV2
cdr3_nt: TGTGCCAGCAGTGAGCTGGACCGCCAGATTAACTATGGCTACACCTTC
cdr3_aa: CASSELDRQINYGYTF

d_call: NA
cdr3_length: 12
clone_size: NA
j_call: TRBJ2-7
v_call: TRBV12-1
cdr3_nt: TGTGCCAGCAGCTTGCGAGGGACAGGGGTTCTCTTC
cdr3_aa: CASSLRGTGVLF

d_call: TRBD2
cdr3_length: 15
clone_size: NA
j_call: TRBJ2-7
v_call: TRBV20-1
cdr3_nt: TGCAGTGCTAGGTCGCATAGCGGGAGCTCCTACGAGCAGTACTTC
cdr3_aa: CSARSHSGSSYEQYF

d_call: TRBD1
cdr3_length: 15
clone_size: NA
j_call: TRBJ1-2
v_call: TRBV5-1
cdr3_nt: TGCGCCAGCAGCTTGTTGGGGACAGAGTACTATGGCTACACCTTC
cdr3_aa: CASSLLGTEYYGYTF

d_call: NA
cdr3_length: 16
clone_size: NA
j_call: TRBJ1-1
v_call: TRBV9
cdr3_nt: TGTGCCAGCAGCGTTCCGGGACAAAGTCAGAACACTGAAGCTTTCTTT
cdr3_aa: CASSVPGQSQNTEAFF

d_call: NA
cdr3_length: 13
clone_size: NA
j_call: TRBJ1-2
v_call: TRBV6-4
cdr3_nt: TGTGCCAGCAGTGACGAAACAGGGCAAAGCTACACCTTC
cdr3_aa: CASSDETGQSYTF

d_call: NA
cdr3_length: 12
clone_size: NA
j_call: TRBJ2-1
v_call: TRBV10-3
cdr3_nt: TGTGCCATCCTAACTAGGTACAATGAGCAGTTCTTC
cdr3_aa: CAILTRYNEQFF

d_call: TRBD2
cdr3_length: 13
clone_size: few
j_call: TRBJ2-7
v_call: TRBV7-9
cdr3_nt: TGTGCCAGCAGCCGGGAGGACGCTTACGAGCAGTACTTC
cdr3_aa: CASSREDAYEQYF

d_call: NA
cdr3_length: 16
clone_size: few
j_call: TRBJ1-1
v_call: TRBV7-9
cdr3_nt: TGTGCCAGCAGCTTATCGTCAGGGTCGGGCAGCACTGAAGCTTTCTTT
cdr3_aa: CASSLSSGSGSTEAFF

d_call: NA
cdr3_length: 13
clone_size: many
j_call: TRBJ1-5
v_call: TRBV29-1
cdr3_nt: TGCAGCGTTGAATCCGGTCCAGGGCAGCCCCAGCATTTT
cdr3_aa: CSVESGPGQPQHF

d_call: TRBD1
cdr3_length: 14
clone_size: NA
j_call: TRBJ2-7
v_call: TRBV10-3
cdr3_nt: TGTGCCATCAGCGGACAGGGAACTTCCTACGAGCAGTACTTC
cdr3_aa: CAISGQGTSYEQYF

d_call: NA
cdr3_length: 12
clone_size: NA
j_call: TRBJ1-1
v_call: TRBV5-1
cdr3_nt: TGCGCCAGCAGCTTGTCGGGGGGCGTAGCTTTCTTT
cdr3_aa: CASSLSGGVAFF

d_call: NA
cdr3_length: 15
clone_size: NA
j_call: TRBJ1-5
v_call: TRBV2
cdr3_nt: TGTGCCAGCAGCCCAAGCGGGGACAGCAATCAGCCCCAGCATTTT
cdr3_aa: CASSPSGDSNQPQHF

d_call: TRBD2
cdr3_length: 14
clone_size: NA
j_call: TRBJ2-2
v_call: TRBV20-1
cdr3_nt: TGCAGTGCCAGCACAGCGGGGGCCACCGGGGAGCTGTTTTTT
cdr3_aa: CSASTAGATGELFF

d_call: TRBD1
cdr3_length: 17
clone_size: NA
j_call: TRBJ2-7
v_call: TRBV20-1
cdr3_nt: TGCAGTGCTAGTCCCTCTCCGACAGGGGTAGGCGGCTACGAGCAGTACTTC
cdr3_aa: CSASPSPTGVGGYEQYF